The 5 T cell receptor beta chains below come from one sample, sequenced in a study of blood T cell repertoires in COVID-19. This table comes from immunoSEQ multiplex PCR, and its TCRdb copy is limited to in-frame clones, with some not included. This sample yields about 85,000 clones, of which 85% to 90% are seen a single time; 3.5% to 5% belongs to the top ten. Sequencing was done on a sample of peripheral blood. The receptors shown here come from a woman aged 80 or over with active or convalescent COVID-19.

This chain links TRBV5-8 with TRBJ2-1, with TRBD2 matching 8 bases. V was pared by 0 bases and J by 14 bases, with 4 bases of the junction left unmatched. Germline-derived CDR1 and CDR2 are SGHTS and YDEGEE. CDR3 length equals 12 residues. DNA for the CDR3: TGTGCCAGCAGCTTGGTGGGGACTAGGGAGTTCTTC. This sequence encodes CASSLVGTREFF.

The chain is built from TRBV7-2 and TRBJ1-1; D perhaps matches TRBD1 (5 bases). V was trimmed by 4 bases and J by 4 bases, leaving 13 bases between them. Germline CDR1 and CDR2: SGHTA and FQGNSA. CDR3 size: 14 residues. CDR3 DNA sequence: TGTGCCAGCAGCTCCAGGGTTGTTCGCACTGAAGCTTTCTTT. As protein: CASSSRVVRTEAFF.

The gene calls are TRBV7-9 and TRBJ2-2; the match to TRBD2 covers 15 bases. This CDR3 region has 19 residues. With 5 bases clipped from V and 5 bases from J, the junction kept 12 bases outside the gene matches. Germline CDR1 and CDR2: SEHNR and FQNEAQ (reference sequence). The CDR3 spells CASSPRGLAGGPLTGELFF. CDR3 sequence (DNA): TGTGCCAGCAGCCCAAGAGGACTAGCGGGAGGGCCGCTAACCGGGGAGCTGTTTTTT.

This clone was seen more than once but under ten times. The V and J genes are TRBV7-2 and TRBJ2-7; perhaps TRBD1 as D (6 bases). The ends were cut back, 1 base at V and 3 bases at J, with 10 bases in the middle. CDR1 is SGHTA and CDR2 is FQGNSA in the germline V gene. The CDR3 is 14 amino acids. DNA of the CDR3: TGTGCCAGCAGCTTAGGTGACAGGTACTACGAGCAGTACTTC. Translation: CASSLGDRYYEQYF.

The rearrangement uses TRBV5-5 and TRBJ2-7; D is unclear. CDR3 length: 15 residues. V was shortened by 0 bases and J by 0 bases, with 10 bases between the two germline ends. Germline V gene data show CDR1 as SGHKS and CDR2 as YYEKEE (reference sequence). CDR3 protein: CASSLGRRSSYEQYF. CDR3 bases: TGTGCCAGCAGCTTGGGCAGAAGGAGCTCCTACGAGCAGTACTTC.